This TCR beta chain is from a study of blood T cells in healthy people across ages. Alongside a J-beta primer mix, a sample-barcoded 5' primer served in a second PCR lasting roughly 6 to 11 cycles. A template-switch adaptor containing 12 random nucleotides labeled each cDNA molecule. One entry per CDR3 protein results from TCRdb running MiXCR on the 5' RACE reads. The sample records over 1,200,000 distinct CDR3 sequences, roughly 60% being singletons. Germline CDR1 is MGHRA and CDR2 is YSYEKL. The germline V and J ends were trimmed by 1 base and 8 bases, with 15 bases remaining between them. The CDR3 is 15 residues long.

Sequenced material: blood. This clonotype was sampled from a young man in good health. The J gene is TRBJ2-1, the V gene TRBV4-1; tentative D call: TRBD2 (6 bases). The CDR3 spells CASSQATTSNHEQFF. The DNA for the CDR3 is TGCGCCAGCAGCCAAGCGACGACTAGTAATCATGAGCAGTTCTTC.